The clone carrying this T cell receptor (beta chain) was seen a handful of times. Its antigen is undetermined. The whole isolated RNA underwent reverse transcription, so sequencing captured expressed TCRB transcripts. Assay: immunoSEQ multiplex PCR; the TCRdb copy retains only in-frame clones and omits some. The table has a few hundred thousand clones, around 20% seen once. There are 16 residues in the CDR3. V shed 0 bases, J shed 3 bases, and the junction held 3 bases outside the gene matches. The entry originates in a study of beta chain features in type 1 diabetes. Study-wide results and limits: A cDNA-based sequencing approach could over-represent cells with high TCR expression. There were fewer insertions and more deletions at the VDJ junctions of type 1 diabetes patients.

Each sorted population was over 95% pure. The sequence derives from a woman aged 18-29 years in good health. The chain employs TRBV23-1 and TRBJ2-1, with 9 bases lining up with TRBD2. Being an ORF, TRBV23-1 has a function that is uncertain. Sequenced input: naive CD4+ T cells from blood. DNA for the CDR3: TGCGCCAGCAGTCAATCGGTAGCGGGGGACTACAATGAGCAGTTCTTC. Its protein product is CASSQSVAGDYNEQFF.